This TCR beta chain was sequenced in a study of blood T cell repertoires in COVID-19. Germline V CDR1 and CDR2: SGHRS, YFSETQ. CDR3 size: 15 residues. With 4 bases clipped from V and 4 bases from J, the junction kept 7 bases outside the gene matches. This table comes from immunoSEQ multiplex PCR, and its TCRdb copy is limited to in-frame clones, with some not included. The sample contains about 380,000 clones, 80% to 90% of which appear only once. The chain uses TRBV5-1 and TRBJ2-5, with 10 bases lining up with TRBD1. The material sequenced was peripheral blood. The origin of this receptor is a man aged 35-49 years with acute or convalescent COVID-19. The CDR3 protein is CASSLRDRGVETQYF. The CDR3 DNA follows: TGCGCCAGCAGCCTCCGGGACAGGGGAGTAGAGACCCAGTACTTC.